The clone carrying this T cell receptor beta chain was seen only a few times. Its antigen is currently unknown. Roughly 10 milliliters of peripheral blood were drawn from each donor. This sample was included in a study of blood T cells in healthy people across ages. Across the whole study: Capture via template switching afforded approximately one barcoded beta molecule per two T cells.

A J-beta primer mix and a sample-barcoded 5' primer were used in a second PCR of about 7 to 12 cycles. TCRdb re-called the 5' RACE reads with MiXCR, one entry per CDR3 protein. The sample includes 1.5 million to 1.9 million distinct CDR3 sequences, approximately 43% of them seen just once. Study conclusions and caveats: Relative to aged donors, long-lived donors carried more naive CD4+ cells and displayed higher diversity.

Trimming cost V 10 bases and J 1 base, with 12 bases left between them. The CDR3 covers 13 residues. The J gene is TRBJ2-3, the V gene TRBV12-3 or TRBV12-4; D assignment may be TRBD1 or TRBD2 (6 bases each). The source is a woman aged 18-35 years in good health. Sample: blood. The CDR3 bases are TGTGCCACCCTTGGGGGGCGCACAGATACGCAGTATTTT. Protein sequence: CATLGGRTDTQYF.